A few counts support the clone carrying this T cell receptor beta chain. Its specificity is unknown. A multiplex PCR was run with 60 Vbeta primers and 13 Jbeta primers. Profiled with immunoSEQ multiplex PCR; TCRdb holds only in-frame clones, not every one. This table has approximately 140,000 clones, approximately 80% appearing once. Samples came from healthy bone marrow donors. This specimen belongs to a study of cytomegalovirus exposure and HLA in healthy donors. Findings and limits, study-wide: Later work associated fewer than 20,000 TCR beta sequences with HLA alleles at 0.05 false discovery rate.

Trimming took 4 bases from V and 4 from J, leaving 8 bases between them. CDR3 length: 13 amino acids. CDR1 and CDR2 from the germline V gene are MGHDK and SYGVNS. This chain links TRBV25-1 with TRBJ2-1, with D possibly TRBD1 on 6 matching bases. What was sequenced was PBMCs. The receptor comes from a girl aged 2-10 years in good health and CMV-seronegative. In DNA, the CDR3 is TGTGCCAGCAGTGCCGGACAGTACAATGAGCAGTTCTTC. Encoded protein: CASSAGQYNEQFF.